The 13 T cell receptor beta chains below all came from one sample that was sequenced in a study of shared clonotypes between healthy human individuals. Clones were read by immunoSEQ multiplex PCR, and TCRdb kept only the in-frame ones, dropping some. This sample has roughly 1,000,000 clones, with about 84% found just once. The sample taken for sequencing was memory CD4+ T cells from PBMCs. Subset noted: CD45RA-negative fraction. These receptors all stem from a man aged 18 to 29 in good health. Some clones in this sample may be carry-over from other donors' samples.

On this clone itself: The sample contains more than one DNA sequence encoding this CDR3. V is TRBV5-4 and J is TRBJ2-3, with no clear D. V lost 4 bases to trimming and J lost 0 bases, with 6 bases between them. The germline V gene has CDR1 SGHNT and CDR2 YYREEE (reference sequence). The CDR3 runs 13 residues. The CDR3 sequence: CASSPASTDTQYF. CDR3 DNA: TGTGCCAGCAGCCCCGCTAGCACAGATACGCAGTATTTT.

The chain couples TRBV7-6 to TRBJ2-1; 9 nucleotides line up with TRBD1. Germline-derived CDR1 and CDR2 are SGHVS and FNYEAQ. Germline trimming cut 6 bases from V and 8 bases from J; bases unmatched to any gene: 11. The CDR3 loop spans 15 amino acids. CDR3 coding DNA: TGTGCCAGCAGGAAGATTCCGGGACAGGGAGATGAGCAGTTCTTC. This encodes CASRKIPGQGDEQFF.

V and J are TRBV25-1 and TRBJ1-1; tentative D call: TRBD1 (6 bases). Trimming took 6 bases from V and 1 from J, leaving 9 bases between them. The CDR3 loop spans 13 amino acids. Germline V CDR1 and CDR2: MGHDK, SYGVNS. The CDR3 loop is CASRTGRNTEAFF. The CDR3 DNA reads TGTGCCAGCAGGACAGGCAGGAACACTGAAGCTTTCTTT.

The V gene is TRBV4-3, the J gene TRBJ1-2; D uncertain. The CDR3 covers 14 residues. Germline assignment: CDR1 LGHNA and CDR2 YSLEER. The V and J ends lost 0 bases and 9 bases respectively, with 14 bases between them. The DNA for the CDR3 is TGCGCCAGCAGCCAAGATCCTGGCATGGGGAGCTACACCTTC. It yields the protein CASSQDPGMGSYTF.

In this sample, this clone turned up a few times. The J gene is TRBJ1-5, the V gene TRBV28, with a possible D match to TRBD1 (5 bases). Germline V gene data show CDR1 as MDHEN and CDR2 as SYDVKM. Between the trimmed V and J ends, which lost 3 bases and 5 bases, there was a span of 14 bases. The CDR3 spans 15 residues. The DNA of the CDR3 is TGTGCCAGCAGTTTTAGCGGGGCGGGCCATCAGCCCCAGCATTTT. Its translation: CASSFSGAGHQPQHF.

V is TRBV28 and J is TRBJ2-7; D not certain. Germline values: CDR1 MDHEN, CDR2 SYDVKM. V lost 5 bases and J lost 3, with 14 bases in between. CDR3 length equals 14 residues. CDR3 loop: CASSGSKGFYEQYF. CDR3 sequence (DNA): TGTGCCAGCAGTGGCTCTAAGGGCTTCTACGAGCAGTACTTC.

V and J are TRBV5-1 and TRBJ2-1; maybe TRBD2 (6 bases). The CDR3 totals 14 residues. Per the germline V gene, CDR1 is SGHRS and CDR2 is YFSETQ. The V gene lost 5 bases and the J gene lost 3 bases, with 12 bases spanning the gap. CDR3 in DNA: TGCGCCAGCAGAGTGTTAGCGGACTACAATGAGCAGTTCTTC. This encodes CASRVLADYNEQFF. Supplemented by reference TRBV5-1 and TRBJ2-1, the full variable domain reads KAGVTQTPRYLIKTRGQQVTLSCSPISGHRSVSWYQQTPGQGLQFLFEYFSETQRNKGNFPGRFSGRQFSNSRSEMNVSTLELGDSALYLCASRVLADYNEQFFGPGTRLTVL.

The chain uses TRBV29-1 and TRBJ2-5; D is unclear. V lost 6 bases, J lost 9 bases, and 23 bases lay in between. The CDR3 contains 14 residues. Germline CDR1 reads SQVTM; CDR2 reads ANQGSEA. The CDR3 loop is CSVAVVGGDTAQYF. CDR3 sequence (DNA): TGCAGCGTGGCCGTGGTAGGTGGTGATACGGCCCAGTACTTC. Complete variable domain (other parts from reference TRBV29-1 and TRBJ2-5): SAVISQKPSRDICQRGTSLTIQCQVDSQVTMMFWYRQQPGQSLTLIATANQGSEATYESGFVIDKFPISRPNLTFSTLTVSNMSPEDSSIYLCSVAVVGGDTAQYFGPGTRLLVL.

CDR3 nucleotide sequence: TGTGCCAGCTCGACGACTAGCGGGAGCACAGATACGCAGTATTTT. This sequence encodes CASSTTSGSTDTQYF. The rearrangement uses TRBV18 and TRBJ2-3, with 10 bases matching TRBD2. CDR3 length: 15 residues. The trim removed 6 bases at V and 0 bases at J, leaving 3 bases unmatched. The germline gives CDR1 KGHSH, CDR2 LQKENI.

This rearrangement joins TRBV5-1 to TRBJ2-1, with D possibly matching TRBD2 (5 bases). The length of the CDR3 is 15 residues. Trimming cost V 2 bases and J 6 bases, with 15 bases left between them. Germline assignment: CDR1 SGHRS and CDR2 YFSETQ. The CDR3 here is CASSFGNLGANEQFF. CDR3 DNA sequence: TGCGCCAGCAGCTTCGGGAATCTTGGAGCCAATGAGCAGTTCTTC.

The V call is TRBV11-2, the J call TRBJ1-3, with TRBD1 as a possible D gene (6 bases). This CDR3 spans 18 amino acids. Germline V gene lookup returns CDR1 SGHAT and CDR2 FQNNGV. V shed 0 bases and J shed 0 bases, with 15 bases lying between them. The CDR3 DNA follows: TGTGCCAGCAGCTTAGATGGGAGACAGGTCCCCTCTGGAAACACCATATATTTT. Translated: CASSLDGRQVPSGNTIYF.

The J gene is TRBJ1-3, the V gene TRBV6-1; weak D call: TRBD1 (5 bases). V lost 1 base to trimming and J lost 0 bases, with 19 bases between them. The CDR3 consists of 19 residues. Germline CDR1 MNHNS, CDR2 SASEGT. The CDR3 spells CASSEVVGGDRSSGNTIYF. The CDR3 DNA follows: TGTGCCAGCAGTGAAGTAGTGGGTGGGGACCGGAGCTCTGGAAACACCATATATTTT.

This clone has just one count. The V gene is TRBV6-5, the J gene TRBJ1-2; 11 nucleotides agree with TRBD1. The ends lost 5 bases at V and 7 bases at J; junction bases unmatched: 0. Looked up from germline, CDR1 is MNHEY and CDR2 is SVGAGI. The CDR3 is 12 amino acids. CDR3 in amino acids: CASSGTGGGYTF. The CDR3 bases are TGTGCCAGCAGTGGGACAGGGGGTGGCTACACCTTC.